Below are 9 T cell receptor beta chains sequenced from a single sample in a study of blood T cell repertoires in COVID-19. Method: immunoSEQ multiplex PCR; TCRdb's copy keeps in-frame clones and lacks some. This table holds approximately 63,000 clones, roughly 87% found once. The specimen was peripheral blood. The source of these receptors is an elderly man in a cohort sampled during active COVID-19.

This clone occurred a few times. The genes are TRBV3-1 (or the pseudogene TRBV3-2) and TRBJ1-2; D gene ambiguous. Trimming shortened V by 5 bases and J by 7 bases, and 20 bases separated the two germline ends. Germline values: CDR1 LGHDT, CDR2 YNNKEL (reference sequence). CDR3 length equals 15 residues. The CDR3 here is CASSGFEGGFSGYTF. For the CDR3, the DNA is TGTGCCAGCAGCGGTTTCGAAGGAGGGTTCTCTGGCTACACCTTC.

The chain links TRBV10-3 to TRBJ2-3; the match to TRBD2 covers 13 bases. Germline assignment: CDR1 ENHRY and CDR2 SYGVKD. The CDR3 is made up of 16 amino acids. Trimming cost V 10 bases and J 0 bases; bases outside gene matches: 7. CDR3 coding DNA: TGTGCCACCGGAGGGACTAGCGGGGTGAGCACAGATACGCAGTATTTT. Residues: CATGGTSGVSTDTQYF.

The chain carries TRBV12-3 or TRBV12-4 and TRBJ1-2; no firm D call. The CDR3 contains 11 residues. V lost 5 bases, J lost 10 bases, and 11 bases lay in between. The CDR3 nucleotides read TGTGCCAGCAGTCGAGGATATTCCTACACCTTC. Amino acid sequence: CASSRGYSYTF.

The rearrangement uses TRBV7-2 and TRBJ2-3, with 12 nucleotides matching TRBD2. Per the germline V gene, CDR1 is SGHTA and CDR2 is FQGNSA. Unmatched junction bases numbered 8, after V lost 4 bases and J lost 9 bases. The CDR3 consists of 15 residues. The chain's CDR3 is CASSSTSGRSRTQYF. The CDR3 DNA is TGTGCCAGCAGCTCGACTAGCGGGAGAAGTAGGACGCAGTATTTT. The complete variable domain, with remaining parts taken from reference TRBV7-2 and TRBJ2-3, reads GAGVSQSPSNKVTEKGKDVELRCDPISGHTALYWYRQSLGQGLEFLIYFQGNSAPDKSGLPSDRFSAERTGGSVSTLTIQRTQQEDSAVYLCASSSTSGRSRTQYFGPGTRLTVL.

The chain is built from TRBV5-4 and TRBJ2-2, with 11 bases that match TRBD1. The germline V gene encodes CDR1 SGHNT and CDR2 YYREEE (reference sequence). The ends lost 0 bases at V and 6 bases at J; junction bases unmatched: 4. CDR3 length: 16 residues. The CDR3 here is CASSLGTGGEAGELFF. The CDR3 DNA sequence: TGTGCCAGCAGCTTGGGGACAGGGGGCGAGGCCGGGGAGCTGTTTTTT. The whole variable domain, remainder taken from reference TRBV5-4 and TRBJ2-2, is ETGVTQSPTHLIKTRGQQVTLRCSSQSGHNTVSWYQQALGQGPQFIFQYYREEENGRGNFPPRFSGLQFPNYSSELNVNALELDDSALYLCASSLGTGGEAGELFFGEGSRLTVL.

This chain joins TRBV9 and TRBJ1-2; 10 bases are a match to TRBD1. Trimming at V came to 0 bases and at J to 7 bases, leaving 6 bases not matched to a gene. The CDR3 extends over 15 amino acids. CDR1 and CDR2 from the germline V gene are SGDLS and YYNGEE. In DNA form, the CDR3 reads TGTGCCAGCAGCGTAGGGACAGGGGGTGTCTTTGGCTACACCTTC. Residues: CASSVGTGGVFGYTF.

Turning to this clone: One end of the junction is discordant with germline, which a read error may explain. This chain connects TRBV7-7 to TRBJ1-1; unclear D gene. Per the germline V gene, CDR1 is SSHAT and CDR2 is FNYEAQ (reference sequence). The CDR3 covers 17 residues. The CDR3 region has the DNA TGTGCTAGCAGCTGGAAGTCGGCACCTGACATGAACACTGAAGCTTTCTTT. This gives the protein CASSWKSAPDMNTEAFF.

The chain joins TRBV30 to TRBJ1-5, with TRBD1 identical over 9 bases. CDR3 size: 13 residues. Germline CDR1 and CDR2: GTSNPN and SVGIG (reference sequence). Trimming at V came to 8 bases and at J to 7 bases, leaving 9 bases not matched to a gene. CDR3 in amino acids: CAATGGAGQPQHF. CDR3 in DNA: TGTGCCGCCACAGGGGGCGCAGGGCAGCCCCAGCATTTT.

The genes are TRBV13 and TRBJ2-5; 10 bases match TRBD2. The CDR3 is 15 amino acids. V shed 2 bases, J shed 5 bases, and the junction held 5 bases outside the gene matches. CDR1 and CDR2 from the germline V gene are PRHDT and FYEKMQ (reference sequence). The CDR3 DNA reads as TGTGCCAGCAGCTTACTAGCGGGGGACAAGGAGACCCAGTACTTC. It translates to CASSLLAGDKETQYF.